These T cell receptor beta chains were read from a single sample in a study of Ad26.COV2.S vaccination and SARS-CoV-2 variants. Sequencing used immunoSEQ multiplex PCR; TCRdb keeps in-frame clones, though not all of them. Of some 250,000 clones listed, roughly 90% are singletons. This material consisted of peripheral blood, taken in a trial of Ad26.COV2.S vaccine versus placebo. The receptor set was obtained from a person aged 18-65 years who received the Ad26.COV2.S COVID-19 vaccine or a placebo. Both conserved end residues are part of each CDR3. D genes are given only for firm matches. Some rows have no size entry. The others give once, few or many, or a class for an expanded clone.

D: -
size: -
J: TRBJ1-5
V: TRBV6-2/TRBV6-3
DNA: TGTGCCAGCAGTGGCGAGGTCAATCAGCCCCAGCATTTT
CDR3: CASSGEVNQPQHF

D: -
size: -
J: TRBJ2-1
V: TRBV4-1
DNA: TGCGCCAGCAGCCACACAGGGAATAGAGAGCAGTTCTTC
CDR3: CASSHTGNREQFF

D: TRBD1
size: -
J: TRBJ2-7
V: TRBV29-1
DNA: TGCAGCATGGGACAGGGGGGGGAGCAGTACTTC
CDR3: CSMGQGGEQYF

D: -
size: -
J: TRBJ1-1
V: TRBV23-1
DNA: TGCGCCAGCAGTTCCTGTGGTACGGTCGGGGCTGAAGCTTTCTTT
CDR3: CASSSCGTVGAEAFF

D: TRBD2
size: -
J: TRBJ2-7
V: TRBV10-3
DNA: TGTGCCATCAGGGTAGCGGGGGGGCCCTACGAGCAGTACTTC
CDR3: CAIRVAGGPYEQYF

D: TRBD1
size: -
J: TRBJ1-2
V: TRBV13
DNA: TGTGCCAGCAGTTCATACCAACAGGGGGCCAATGGCTACACCTTC
CDR3: CASSSYQQGANGYTF

D: TRBD2
size: -
J: TRBJ2-3
V: TRBV6-2/TRBV6-3
DNA: TGTGCCAGCAGTTACTCAACTAGCGGGAGGAGCACAGATACGCAGTATTTT
CDR3: CASSYSTSGRSTDTQYF

D: TRBD1
size: -
J: TRBJ1-2
V: TRBV20-1
DNA: TGCAGTGCTAGTCTGACAGGGGGAGGCTACACCTTC
CDR3: CSASLTGGGYTF

D: -
size: -
J: TRBJ1-2
V: TRBV6-5
DNA: TGTGCCAGCGGACCCATAGTTGCCTCTAATGGCTACACCTTC
CDR3: CASGPIVASNGYTF

D: -
size: -
J: TRBJ2-7
V: TRBV6-5
DNA: TGTGCCAGCAGTTACTCTGAGGGCAACTACGAGCAGTACTTC
CDR3: CASSYSEGNYEQYF

D: TRBD2
size: -
J: TRBJ2-7
V: TRBV11-2
DNA: TGTGCCAGCAGCTTCAGCTTAGCGGGGCACGAGCAGTACTTC
CDR3: CASSFSLAGHEQYF

D: -
size: -
J: TRBJ2-5
V: TRBV24-1
DNA: TGTGCCACCAGTGATATCGGGGGTATAGAGACCCAGTACTTC
CDR3: CATSDIGGIETQYF

D: -
size: -
J: TRBJ2-7
V: TRBV12-3/TRBV12-4
DNA: TGTGCCAGCAGTTTAGGGACCTCCTACGAGCAGTACTTC
CDR3: CASSLGTSYEQYF

D: TRBD2
size: -
J: TRBJ2-3
V: TRBV7-9
DNA: TGTGCCAGCAGCTTGGACCTAGCGGCTAGCACAGATACGCAGTATTTT
CDR3: CASSLDLAASTDTQYF

D: -
size: -
J: TRBJ1-1
V: TRBV5-5
DNA: TGTGCCAGCAGCTTGTATGCAGGGTCTGAAGCTTTCTTT
CDR3: CASSLYAGSEAFF

D: TRBD1
size: -
J: TRBJ2-1
V: TRBV9
DNA: TGTGCCAGCAGCGTAGAATGGGGGGACAGGGGGCGCAGCGGGTCCTCCTACAATGAGCAGTTCTTC
CDR3: CASSVEWGDRGRSGSSYNEQFF

D: TRBD1
size: -
J: TRBJ2-3
V: TRBV7-9
DNA: TGTGCCAGCAGCGGGACAGGGGCCAATACGCAGTATTTT
CDR3: CASSGTGANTQYF

D: TRBD1
size: -
J: TRBJ1-2
V: TRBV5-5
DNA: TGTGCCAGCAGCTGGGACCCAGGGGGGAGCGGCTACACCTTC
CDR3: CASSWDPGGSGYTF

D: TRBD1
size: -
J: TRBJ1-1
V: TRBV30
DNA: TGTGCCTGGAGTGTAGGGACAGGGGACACTGAAGCTTTCTTT
CDR3: CAWSVGTGDTEAFF

D: TRBD2
size: -
J: TRBJ2-5
V: TRBV7-2
DNA: TGTGCCAGCAGCTTAGGGGCTAGCGGGGGTTACCAAGAGACCCAGTACTTC
CDR3: CASSLGASGGYQETQYF

D: TRBD1
size: -
J: TRBJ2-7
V: TRBV5-4
DNA: TGTGCCAGCAGCGTCCGGGACAGCCCCTACGAGCAGTACTTC
CDR3: CASSVRDSPYEQYF

D: -
size: -
J: TRBJ2-2
V: TRBV4-3
DNA: TGCGCCAGCAGCCAAGAGGGAAGGGGCGCGAACGGGGAGCTGTTTTTT
CDR3: CASSQEGRGANGELFF

D: -
size: -
J: TRBJ1-5
V: TRBV18
DNA: TGTGCCAGCCTTACCATGAGCAATCAGCCCCAGCATTTT
CDR3: CASLTMSNQPQHF

D: TRBD1
size: once
J: TRBJ2-5
V: TRBV7-6
DNA: TGTGCCAGCAGCCCCTTTCCGAGGACAGGGGTAAAAGAGACCCAGTACTTC
CDR3: CASSPFPRTGVKETQYF

D: -
size: -
J: TRBJ2-3
V: TRBV5-1
DNA: TGCGCCAGCAGCTTGGCGACGGAAAAGCGGTATTTT
CDR3: CASSLATEKRYF

D: TRBD2
size: once
J: TRBJ2-7
V: TRBV18
DNA: TGTGCCAGCTCATTTAAAGCGGGATCCTCCTACGAGCAGTACTTC
CDR3: CASSFKAGSSYEQYF

D: -
size: -
J: TRBJ2-2
V: TRBV7-3
DNA: TGTGCCAGCAGCTTAGGATGGGGGTCGAACACCGGGGAGCTGTTTTTT
CDR3: CASSLGWGSNTGELFF

D: -
size: -
J: TRBJ1-6
V: TRBV21-1
DNA: TGTGCCAGCAGCAAAGGTGGCGTAGGCCTTGCGGTGGTGGATTCACCCCTCCACTTT
CDR3: CASSKGGVGLAVVDSPLHF

D: TRBD1
size: -
J: TRBJ2-2
V: TRBV5-8
DNA: TGTGCCAGCAGCTCGCAAGACAGGGGACCCGGGGAGCTGTTTTTT
CDR3: CASSSQDRGPGELFF

D: TRBD1
size: -
J: TRBJ1-1
V: TRBV30
DNA: TGTGCCTGGGACAGGGGGCGAGGGGAAGCTTTCTTT
CDR3: CAWDRGRGEAFF

D: -
size: once
J: TRBJ1-1
V: TRBV6-5
DNA: TGTGCCAGCAGCCCCCCAGGGAACACTGAAGCTTTCTTT
CDR3: CASSPPGNTEAFF

D: -
size: -
J: TRBJ1-6
V: TRBV3-1/TRBV3-2
DNA: TGTGCCAGCAGCCAAGACAATAGCTCCTATAATTCACCCCTCCACTTT
CDR3: CASSQDNSSYNSPLHF

D: TRBD1
size: -
J: TRBJ2-7
V: TRBV28
DNA: TGTGCCAGCGGAGTAAATATGGGACAGGGCTCCTACGAGCAGTACTTC
CDR3: CASGVNMGQGSYEQYF

D: TRBD1
size: -
J: TRBJ2-1
V: TRBV10-2
DNA: TGCGCCAGCAGTGATCCTGTCCCGGGACAGATATACAATGAGCAGTTCTTC
CDR3: CASSDPVPGQIYNEQFF

D: TRBD1
size: once
J: TRBJ1-5
V: TRBV6-1
DNA: TGTGCCAGCAGTGTGACAGGGGGCGTCGGGAGGAGCAATCAGCCCCAGCATTTT
CDR3: CASSVTGGVGRSNQPQHF

D: TRBD2
size: once
J: TRBJ2-5
V: TRBV9
DNA: TGTGCCAGCAGCGTAGAGCGGGGGGCGGGAGAGACCCAGTACTTC
CDR3: CASSVERGAGETQYF

D: -
size: -
J: TRBJ2-7
V: TRBV10-3
DNA: TGTGCCATTGGAACATTCGGGAACGAGCAGTACTTC
CDR3: CAIGTFGNEQYF

D: -
size: -
J: TRBJ1-4
V: TRBV2
DNA: TGTGCCAGCAGTGGGGGAGGAGGGCTGTTTTTT
CDR3: CASSGGGGLFF

D: -
size: -
J: TRBJ2-2
V: TRBV28
DNA: TGTGCCAGCAGGGGCCCACAAGGGTTCCCCTCGATTAACACCGGGGAGCTGTTTTTT
CDR3: CASRGPQGFPSINTGELFF

D: -
size: -
J: TRBJ2-7
V: TRBV19
DNA: TGTGCCAGTAGTATCCGGGCCAACGAGCAGTACTTC
CDR3: CASSIRANEQYF

D: -
size: -
J: TRBJ2-5
V: TRBV7-3
DNA: TGTGCCAGCAGCTCCGGAGAGACCCAGTACTTC
CDR3: CASSSGETQYF

D: TRBD2
size: -
J: TRBJ2-3
V: TRBV18
DNA: TGTGCCAGCTCACCACGTACTAGCGGGGGGGCCAACACAGATACGCAGTATTTT
CDR3: CASSPRTSGGANTDTQYF

D: -
size: -
J: TRBJ2-7
V: TRBV28
DNA: TGTGCCAGCAAACAGTTTTCCTACGAGCAGTACTTC
CDR3: CASKQFSYEQYF

D: -
size: -
J: TRBJ2-3
V: TRBV7-2
DNA: TGTGCCAGCAGGTTAACCGTTGGGGATACGCAGTATTTT
CDR3: CASRLTVGDTQYF